This is a list of T cell receptor beta chains from one sample in a study of cytomegalovirus exposure and HLA in healthy donors. Sequencing used immunoSEQ multiplex PCR; TCRdb keeps in-frame clones, though not all of them. This table holds 150,000 to 200,000 clones, about four fifths found once. Sequencing used PBMCs. Every receptor here comes from a girl under 18 in good health and CMV-seropositive. Each CDR3 is given with its conserved first and last residue. A D gene is named only where the DNA matches it firmly. A clone size is listed for some rows: how often the clone was seen (once, few, many), or a class if it is expanded.

.	TRBV5-4	TRBJ2-2	TRBD1	CASSVARGLGTGELFF	TGTGCCAGCAGCGTCGCCAGGGGGCTTGGCACCGGGGAGCTGTTTTTT
.	TRBV10-1	TRBJ1-3	.	CASSESGRPGNTIYF	TGCGCCAGCAGTGAGTCGGGCAGGCCCGGAAACACCATATATTTT
.	TRBV6-5	TRBJ2-3	TRBD2	CASSRWTRGTDTQYF	TGTGCCAGCAGTCGCTGGACTAGGGGCACAGATACGCAGTATTTT
.	TRBV18	TRBJ1-2	.	CASSPGGGPYGYTF	TGTGCCAGCTCACCAGGTGGAGGGCCCTATGGCTACACCTTC
.	TRBV5-6	TRBJ1-2	.	CASSSPAGYENYKWYGYTF	TGTGCCAGCAGCTCGCCGGCGGGGTACGAAAACTACAAGTGGTATGGCTACACCTTC
.	TRBV19	TRBJ1-2	.	CASSIDPAGSYGYTF	TGTGCCAGTAGTATAGATCCGGCAGGCAGCTATGGCTACACCTTC
.	TRBV12-5	TRBJ1-6	.	CASGLGAVYNSPLHF	TGTGCTAGTGGTTTAGGAGCAGTCTATAATTCACCCCTCCACTTT
.	TRBV6-6	TRBJ1-3	TRBD1	CASSSRTGGLRNTIYF	TGTGCCAGCAGTTCTCGGACAGGGGGCCTTCGGAACACCATATATTTT
few	TRBV11-2	TRBJ1-1	TRBD1	CASSQGLGQEAFF	TGTGCCAGCAGTCAAGGATTGGGACAGGAAGCTTTCTTT
few	TRBV7-6	TRBJ1-1	.	CASSLGRGSTEAFF	TGTGCCAGCAGCTTGGGGCGCGGCTCCACTGAAGCTTTCTTT
.	TRBV6-5	TRBJ2-7	TRBD1	CASSYYADRGGHEQYF	TGTGCCAGCAGTTACTACGCCGACAGGGGGGGCCACGAGCAGTACTTC
.	TRBV29-1	TRBJ2-7	.	CSVEGAESYEQYF	TGCAGCGTTGAAGGGGCAGAATCATACGAGCAGTACTTC
.	TRBV11-2	TRBJ2-1	TRBD2	CASSLAGGAPSYNEQFF	TGTGCCAGCAGCTTAGCCGGGGGGGCCCCCTCCTACAATGAGCAGTTCTTC
.	TRBV5-1	TRBJ1-1	.	CASRPGISLDTEAFF	TGCGCCAGCCGCCCGGGGATTTCATTGGACACTGAAGCTTTCTTT
.	TRBV14	TRBJ2-7	.	CASSQAGGRVYEQYF	TGTGCCAGCAGCCAAGCGGGGGGCAGAGTATACGAGCAGTACTTC
.	TRBV27	TRBJ1-1	TRBD1	CASSLSRGEQGARNTEAFF	TGTGCCAGCAGTTTATCGAGGGGGGAACAGGGGGCGAGGAACACTGAAGCTTTCTTT
.	TRBV2	TRBJ1-4	.	CASIRTAPNTATNEKLFF	TGTGCCAGCATACGTACAGCTCCCAACACAGCTACTAATGAAAAACTGTTTTTT
few	TRBV11-2	TRBJ1-6	.	CASSPDTLNSPLHF	TGTGCCAGCAGCCCGGACACCTTAAATTCACCCCTCCACTTT
.	TRBV4-1	TRBJ2-7	TRBD1	CASSSPEGAPYEQYF	TGCGCCAGCAGCAGTCCTGAGGGGGCTCCCTACGAGCAGTACTTC
.	TRBV2	TRBJ2-3	TRBD2	CASSIVRESGKTDTQYF	TGTGCCAGCAGTATAGTCAGGGAGAGCGGGAAAACAGATACGCAGTATTTT
.	TRBV7-8	TRBJ2-7	.	CASSLSPAGSVSYEQYF	TGTGCCAGCAGCTTAAGCCCCGCGGGTAGCGTCTCCTACGAGCAGTACTTC
.	TRBV10-3	TRBJ2-1	TRBD2	CAISEKGGGEYNEQFF	TGTGCCATCAGTGAGAAGGGCGGGGGGGAGTACAATGAGCAGTTCTTC
.	TRBV5-1	TRBJ2-7	TRBD2	CASSWTSGGWEQYF	TGCGCCAGCAGCTGGACTAGCGGGGGCTGGGAGCAGTACTTC
.	TRBV10-3	TRBJ2-2	.	CAISRGSGTGELFF	TGTGCCATCTCTAGGGGATCGGGCACCGGGGAGCTGTTTTTT
.	TRBV15	TRBJ1-3	.	CATGPGHLLGNTIYF	TGTGCCACCGGCCCGGGACACTTGTTAGGAAACACCATATATTTT
.	TRBV27	TRBJ1-1	.	CASRSGLNTEAFF	TGTGCCAGCAGGTCAGGTTTGAACACTGAAGCTTTCTTT
once	TRBV11-2	TRBJ2-5	TRBD2	CASSPGLAGETQYF	TGTGCCAGCAGCCCCGGACTAGCGGGAGAGACCCAGTACTTC
.	TRBV29-1	TRBJ2-7	.	CSPPRDTHTYEQYF	TGCAGCCCCCCCCGGGACACACACACCTACGAGCAGTACTTC
.	TRBV7-6	TRBJ2-2	TRBD1	CASSWTLRDSSGGELFF	TGTGCCAGCAGCTGGACTCTCCGGGACAGCTCGGGCGGGGAGCTGTTTTTT
.	TRBV10-3	TRBJ2-3	.	CAIKGEAGLGGTDTQYF	TGTGCCATCAAAGGAGAGGCGGGGTTGGGGGGCACAGATACGCAGTATTTT
.	TRBV5-1	TRBJ1-2	.	CASSLDRQAGYGYTF	TGCGCCAGCAGCTTGGACCGACAGGCTGGGTATGGCTACACCTTC
.	TRBV7-6	TRBJ2-6	.	CASSLAAQFGANVLTF	TGTGCCAGCAGCTTAGCGGCCCAATTCGGGGCCAACGTCCTGACTTTC
few	TRBV19	TRBJ1-1	.	CASEIGQGGYTEAFF	TGTGCCAGTGAAATAGGCCAGGGTGGGTACACTGAAGCTTTCTTT
.	TRBV4-1	TRBJ2-1	TRBD2	CASSQGASGGNRNEQFF	TGCGCCAGCAGCCAAGGTGCTAGCGGGGGTAATAGGAATGAGCAGTTCTTC
.	TRBV5-1	TRBJ1-2	.	CASSPNTWTENYGYTF	TGCGCCAGCAGCCCAAACACCTGGACTGAAAACTATGGCTACACCTTC
.	TRBV2	TRBJ2-7	TRBD1	CASTRGDRVIGEQYF	TGTGCCAGCACTAGAGGGGACAGGGTGATCGGGGAGCAGTACTTC
.	TRBV11-2	TRBJ2-5	.	CASSPGVVGRRETQYF	TGTGCCAGCAGCCCGGGGGTGGTGGGCCGAAGGGAGACCCAGTACTTC
.	TRBV7-8	TRBJ2-1	TRBD2	CASSLLAGDSNEQFF	TGTGCCAGCAGCCTACTAGCGGGGGATTCCAATGAGCAGTTCTTC
.	TRBV7-9	TRBJ1-1	.	CASSLSSMTEAFF	TGTGCCAGCAGCTTATCCAGTATGACTGAAGCTTTCTTT
.	TRBV6-1	TRBJ2-3	TRBD2	CASSDPSGTDKPQYF	TGTGCCAGCAGTGACCCTAGCGGGACCGACAAGCCGCAGTATTTT
.	TRBV5-3	TRBJ2-7	.	CARSLLTVSSYEQYF	TGTGCCAGAAGCTTGTTGACAGTTAGCTCCTACGAGCAGTACTTC
.	TRBV7-9	TRBJ1-1	TRBD1	CASSTTGGRGTEAFF	TGTGCCAGCAGCACAACAGGGGGCCGAGGCACTGAAGCTTTCTTT
.	TRBV10-3	TRBJ1-2	TRBD1	CAISRDSGNYGYTF	TGTGCCATCAGCCGGGACAGTGGTAACTATGGCTACACCTTC
.	TRBV19	TRBJ1-4	TRBD1	CATGQAPTNEKLFF	TGTGCCACGGGACAGGCCCCAACTAATGAAAAACTGTTTTTT
.	TRBV27	TRBJ1-1	.	CASSQVLSSTEAFF	TGTGCCAGCAGTCAGGTTCTCTCTTCGACTGAAGCTTTCTTT
.	TRBV9	TRBJ1-6	.	CASSGTEAGYSPLHF	TGTGCCAGCAGCGGAACCGAGGCAGGGTATTCACCCCTCCACTTT
.	TRBV5-1	TRBJ2-1	.	CASSFSNEQFF	TGCGCCAGCAGCTTCTCGAATGAGCAGTTCTTC
few	TRBV27	TRBJ2-7	.	CASSTTGYTYEQYF	TGTGCCAGCAGTACGACAGGTTATACCTACGAGCAGTACTTC
few	TRBV5-1	TRBJ2-5	.	CASSGVNGGETQYF	TGCGCCAGCAGCGGGGTTAACGGAGGAGAGACCCAGTACTTC
.	TRBV4-2	TRBJ2-1	TRBD2	CASSQVITGGHNEQFF	TGTGCCAGCAGCCAAGTGATTACGGGGGGGCACAATGAGCAGTTCTTC
.	TRBV10-3	TRBJ2-7	.	CAISVDSKRQYF	TGTGCCATCAGTGTGGACAGCAAAAGGCAGTACTTC
.	TRBV5-1	TRBJ1-1	TRBD1	CASSFNRDRGLGTFF	TGCGCCAGCAGCTTTAACCGGGACAGGGGGCTCGGGACTTTCTTT
.	TRBV18	TRBJ1-4	TRBD1	CASSPYVAGGVQGEKLFF	TGTGCCAGCTCCCCTTATGTTGCAGGGGGCGTACAAGGTGAAAAACTGTTTTTT
once	TRBV27	TRBJ2-7	.	CASSLGGYEQYF	TGTGCCAGCAGTCTCGGGGGTTACGAGCAGTACTTC